Sequencing of this TCR beta chain was carried out in a study of blood T cell repertoires in COVID-19. Overall study context: Donors in the United States, Italy and Spain gave samples during acute or convalescent COVID-19. The cDNA or gDNA used as material had been derived from T cells, B-cell-depleted T cells, or PBMCs.

Here immunoSEQ multiplex PCR was the method, and the copy in TCRdb shows in-frame clones only, minus some. This sample yields roughly 260,000 clones, of which 87% are seen a single time; approximately 2.8% belongs to the top ten. Individuals aged about 18 to 100 years were recruited from fewer than 30 US areas. Participant reports of clinical history set cohort assignment. The material sequenced was PBMCs or T cells enriched from blood (not recorded which). This clonotype was obtained from a woman aged 25 to 45 with acute COVID-19.

CDR3 coding DNA: TGTGCCAGCAGTGTCAACATAGGGGGAAGTGAAAAACTGTTTTTT. Its protein product is CASSVNIGGSEKLFF. The chain links TRBV6-4 to TRBJ1-4, with a tentative D call TRBD1 (6 bases). The ends were cut back, 4 bases at V and 7 bases at J, with 16 bases in the middle. The V gene's germline CDR1 is MRHNA and CDR2 SNTAGT. The CDR3 totals 15 residues.